Presented here are 18 T cell receptor beta chains from one specimen sequenced in a study of blood T cell repertoires in COVID-19. Measured with immunoSEQ multiplex PCR; TCRdb has only the in-frame clones, and not every one. Of roughly 100,000 clones listed, approximately 90% were seen once; the top ten hold 4.8%. Material for sequencing was peripheral blood. These TCRs come from a woman older than 75 with active COVID-19.

The chain links TRBV24-1 to TRBJ2-1, with 10 bases fitting TRBD2. CDR1 is KGHDR and CDR2 is SFDVKD in the germline V gene. Trimming at V came to 0 bases and at J to 6 bases, leaving 7 bases not matched to a gene. The CDR3 covers 17 residues. The CDR3 is CATSDLQRAGGTNEQFF. DNA of the CDR3: TGTGCCACCAGTGATTTGCAGAGAGCGGGAGGGACCAATGAGCAGTTCTTC.

This clone appeared a single time. V and J are TRBV7-2 and TRBJ1-1, with a weak D call TRBD1 (6 bases). V was pared by 3 bases and J by 5 bases, with 19 bases between. This CDR3 contains 16 residues. CDR1 and CDR2 from the germline V gene are SGHTA and FQGNSA. CDR3 region: CASSFIRGSLETEAFF. Here the CDR3 DNA reads TGTGCCAGCAGCTTTATAAGGGGGAGTCTCGAAACTGAAGCTTTCTTT.

This clone turned up a few times. The rearrangement links TRBV28 to TRBJ2-7; 9 positions match TRBD1. This CDR3 spans 18 amino acids. CDR1 and CDR2 from the germline V gene are MDHEN and SYDVKM. J gave up 7 bases and V 3 bases, and 19 bases lay outside the gene matches. CDR3 protein: CASSFRVVPGQGNKEQYF. The CDR3 DNA reads as TGTGCCAGCAGTTTTAGAGTAGTTCCCGGACAGGGGAATAAAGAGCAGTACTTC.

The chain joins TRBV19 to TRBJ2-7, with D possibly matching TRBD2 (5 bases). The CDR3 length is 11 residues. Per germline, CDR1 LNHDA and CDR2 SQIVND (reference sequence). V was pared by 7 bases and J by 6 bases, with 10 bases between. Here the CDR3 DNA reads TGTGCCAGTACCCCGGGGTCCGAGCAGTACTTC. Its protein product is CASTPGSEQYF.

This chain uses TRBV5-5 with TRBJ2-3; 11 bases align to TRBD1. In germline, CDR1 is SGHKS, CDR2 YYEKEE (reference sequence). CDR3 length equals 18 residues. After removal of 0 bases from V and 1 base from J, the junction contained 7 bases not matched to a gene. CDR3 nucleotide sequence: TGTGCCAGCAGCTTGGGGACAGGGGGCACCCCCCGCACAGATACGCAGTATTTT. The encoded protein is CASSLGTGGTPRTDTQYF.

The chain employs TRBV6-5 and TRBJ2-5, with 7 positions matching TRBD1. This CDR3 comprises 13 residues. Germline V lookup: CDR1 MNHEY, CDR2 SVGAGI. V was pared by 9 bases and J by 2 bases, with 6 bases of the junction left unmatched. The CDR3 region has the DNA TGTGCCAGTCTGACAGGGATACAAGAGACCCAGTACTTC. As protein: CASLTGIQETQYF.

J is TRBJ2-5 and V is TRBV5-1; TRBD2 agrees at 9 bases. Losses at the gene ends were 5 bases for V and 5 bases for J; bases not matched to a gene: 10. CDR1 is SGHRS, CDR2 YFSETQ, per germline. This CDR3 region has 15 residues. CDR3 protein: CASSPRALAGETQYF. Here the CDR3 DNA reads TGCGCCAGCAGTCCTCGTGCGCTAGCGGGGGAGACCCAGTACTTC.

The chain couples TRBV10-2 to TRBJ2-7; 9 bases fit TRBD1. Germline CDR1 is WSHSY and CDR2 is SAAADI. Trimming removed 7 bases from V and 3 bases from J; junction bases left unmatched: 10. This CDR3 is 15 amino acids long. CDR3 coding DNA: TGCGCCAGCACTCTGGGACAGGGAGGGAACTACGAGCAGTACTTC. Translated, it gives CASTLGQGGNYEQYF.

The V gene is TRBV19, the J gene TRBJ1-5; TRBD1 matches at 7 bases. This CDR3 contains 13 residues. Germline values: CDR1 LNHDA, CDR2 SQIVND (reference sequence). Trimming took 10 bases from V and 5 from J; bases not matched to a gene: 8. The CDR3: CANRRQGYQPQHF. CDR3 coding DNA: TGTGCCAATAGGCGACAGGGATATCAGCCCCAGCATTTT.

The chain links TRBV9 to TRBJ1-4; 9 bases fit TRBD1. Germline V gives CDR1 SGDLS, CDR2 YYNGEE. This CDR3 is built from 16 residues. The junction had 12 bases not matched to a gene; V was cut back by 4 bases and J by 8 bases. The CDR3 coding sequence is TGTGCCAGCAGCCCCAGCTCGTCGGGACAGGGAGAAAAACTGTTTTTT. Its translation is CASSPSSSGQGEKLFF.

V is TRBV2 and J is TRBJ2-5; 8 nucleotides line up with TRBD1. V was clipped by 5 bases and J by 8 bases; unmatched bases: 13. CDR3 size: 15 residues. Germline-derived CDR1 and CDR2 are SNHLY and FYNNEI. The CDR3 coding sequence is TGTGCCAGCAGTCCGGACAGGGCCAGGACCCACACCCAGTACTTC. It is translated as CASSPDRARTHTQYF.

The genes are TRBV6-5 and TRBJ1-1; no definite D call. The CDR3 is 13 amino acids. Germline V gene lookup returns CDR1 MNHEY and CDR2 SVGAGI. V was cut by 2 bases and J by 1 base, with 5 bases left in between. CDR3 amino acids: CASSYSRNTEAFF. The CDR3 DNA reads as TGTGCCAGCAGTTACAGTAGGAACACTGAAGCTTTCTTT.

This chain links TRBV12-3 or TRBV12-4 with TRBJ2-1; 7 bases match TRBD1. Unmatched junction bases numbered 4, after V lost 10 bases and J lost 7 bases. This CDR3 has 11 residues. In DNA, the CDR3 is TGTGCCACCTCGACAGGGAATGAGCAGTTCTTC. It codes for CATSTGNEQFF.

The CDR3 loop is CASFGSGYYNEQFF. The CDR3 coding sequence is TGTGCCAGCTTCGGTAGCGGGTACTACAATGAGCAGTTCTTC. The chain carries TRBV28 and TRBJ2-1; 7 bases line up with TRBD2. The germline V gene encodes CDR1 MDHEN and CDR2 SYDVKM. This CDR3 comprises 14 residues. The ends lost 8 bases at V and 3 bases at J; junction bases unmatched: 7.

The CDR3 region is CASSSMASGRVDTQYF. The CDR3 bases are TGTGCCAGCAGTTCTATGGCTAGCGGGAGGGTGGATACGCAGTATTTT. V is TRBV28 and J is TRBJ2-3, with TRBD2 matching over 12 bases. CDR1 and CDR2 from the germline V gene are MDHEN and SYDVKM. There are 16 residues in the CDR3. The trim removed 4 bases at V and 6 bases at J, leaving 8 bases unmatched.

The rearrangement uses TRBV15 and TRBJ1-5; TRBD1 matches 7 bases. CDR3 length: 17 residues. The J segment lost 1 base and the V segment lost 3 bases, leaving 9 bases of the junction unmatched. Germline lookup yields CDR1 LNHNV and CDR2 YYDKDF (reference sequence). This chain's CDR3 is CATSSSFQGGSNQPQHF. CDR3 in DNA: TGTGCCACCAGCAGTAGCTTCCAGGGGGGAAGCAATCAGCCCCAGCATTTT. Drawing the rest from reference TRBV15 and TRBJ1-5, the complete variable domain is DAMVIQNPRYQVTQFGKPVTLSCSQTLNHNVMYWYQQKSSQAPKLLFHYYDKDFNNEADTPDNFQSRRPNTSFCFLDIRSPGLGDTAMYLCATSSSFQGGSNQPQHFGDGTRLSIL.

Comment on this clone: A much larger clonotype is one base distant, so this may be a read error. The chain is built from TRBV7-9 and TRBJ1-1, with D hard to call. This CDR3 is 11 amino acids long. The germline V gene encodes CDR1 SEHNR and CDR2 FQNEAQ (reference sequence). V lost 7 bases and J lost 5, with 8 bases in between. The CDR3 sequence: CASMEETEAFF. DNA for the CDR3: TGTGCCAGCATGGAGGAGACTGAAGCTTTCTTT.

This clone occurred once. The genes are TRBV28 and TRBJ2-2, with 8 bases matching TRBD1. The germline gives CDR1 MDHEN, CDR2 SYDVKM. J was trimmed by 5 bases and V by 3 bases; bases with no gene match: 2. The length of the CDR3 is 14 residues. The DNA of the CDR3 is TGTGCCAGCAGTTTGGACAGGGTGACCGGGGAGCTGTTTTTT. Translation: CASSLDRVTGELFF.